This T cell receptor (beta chain) was captured in a study of shared clonotypes between healthy human individuals. General observations from the study: An expected dependence of interdonor clonotype sharing on sequencing depth was noted.

A word on this clone: Its antigen is currently unknown.

CD8 cells regarded as naive lacked CD45RO, were positively chosen for CCR7, and omitted terminally differentiated effector memory CD45RA+ cells. Here immunoSEQ multiplex PCR was the method, and the copy in TCRdb shows in-frame clones only, minus some. The data contain approximately 740,000 clones, 92% of them seen just once; the ten biggest clones take up around 24%. Germline V CDR1 and CDR2: MDHEN, SYDVKM. The CDR3 extends over 17 amino acids. Unmatched junction bases numbered 12, after V lost 5 bases and J lost 2 bases. The sequence came from a young man in good health. The sequenced sample consisted of naive CD8+ T cells sorted from blood. This chain links TRBV28 with TRBJ1-5; 7 positions agree with TRBD1. CDR3 bases: TGTGCCAGCAGTAGCCCACAGGGGTGGACTGGCAATCAGCCCCAGCATTTT. Encoded protein: CASSSPQGWTGNQPQHF.